Listed below are T cell receptor beta chains from one sample, sequenced in a study of T-cell reconstitution after alpha-beta-depleted transplantation in children. TCRdb recomputed calls from the PCR reads with MiXCR, one row per CDR3 protein. This sample yields around 440,000 distinct CDR3 sequences, of which over 9.5% are seen a single time; just over 2% belongs to the top ten. The sequencing used PBMCs, collected before TCRalphabeta/CD19-depleted stem cell transplant. All receptors derive from a child under 10 years old with inherited bone marrow failure, due to receive a stem cell transplant. Each CDR3 is given with its conserved first and last residue. Fields, in order: clone size, D gene, V gene, J gene, CDR3 protein, CDR3 DNA. A D gene is named only where the DNA matches it firmly. Size tells how often a clone was seen (once, few, many) or the class of an expanded clone, and some rows leave it out.

many	NA	TRBV6-1	TRBJ1-1	CASSPRGQNTEAFF	TGTGCCAGCAGCCCCCGCGGACAGAACACTGAAGCTTTCTTT
many	NA	TRBV10-3	TRBJ2-2	CAISGPSTSPEGVGELFF	TGTGCCATCAGTGGTCCCTCGACTTCGCCCGAAGGAGTCGGGGAGCTGTTTTTT
many	NA	TRBV2	TRBJ2-7	CASCEAAGTASSYEQYF	TGTGCCAGCTGTGAAGCGGCAGGGACCGCGAGCTCCTACGAGCAGTACTTC
NA	TRBD2	TRBV6-2/TRBV6-3	TRBJ2-1	CASSYSFRLAEYNEQFF	TGTGCCAGCAGTTACTCGTTCCGGCTAGCGGAATACAATGAGCAGTTCTTC
many	TRBD1	TRBV28	TRBJ1-2	CASNRGQGVGSYTF	TGTGCCAGCAATCGCGGACAGGGGGTTGGGAGCTACACCTTC
many	TRBD1	TRBV11-2	TRBJ1-1	CASSLGSDYRGPYTEAFF	TGTGCCAGCAGCTTAGGGTCGGACTACAGGGGTCCGTACACTGAAGCTTTCTTT
many	TRBD1	TRBV12-3/TRBV12-4	TRBJ2-7	CASSQTGTGFSYEQYF	TGTGCCAGCAGCCAAACAGGGACAGGGTTCTCCTACGAGCAGTACTTC
many	NA	TRBV20-1	TRBJ2-5	CSARDGGVGETQYF	TGCAGTGCTAGAGATGGGGGAGTGGGAGAGACCCAGTACTTC
NA	TRBD2	TRBV20-1	TRBJ2-1	CSASGGRAVYNEQFF	TGCAGTGCTAGCGGCGGGAGGGCCGTCTACAATGAGCAGTTCTTC
few	TRBD1	TRBV20-1	TRBJ2-7	CSARSQDRGYEQYF	TGCAGTGCTAGGAGCCAGGACAGGGGTTACGAGCAGTACTTC
many	TRBD2	TRBV7-2	TRBJ2-5	CASSPWTSGRVETQYF	TGTGCCAGCAGCCCCTGGACTAGCGGGAGGGTAGAGACCCAGTACTTC
NA	TRBD2	TRBV2	TRBJ2-3	CASSELAGESTDTQYF	TGTGCCAGCAGTGAACTAGCGGGAGAAAGTACAGATACGCAGTATTTT
many	NA	TRBV14	TRBJ1-6	CASSQESGWGNSPLHF	TGTGCCAGCAGCCAAGAGTCGGGTTGGGGTAATTCACCCCTCCACTTT
many	TRBD1	TRBV27	TRBJ1-4	CASSRTGGSEKLFF	TGTGCCAGCAGCAGGACAGGGGGCTCTGAAAAACTGTTTTTT
many	NA	TRBV13	TRBJ2-7	CASSLEGGGINYEQYF	TGTGCCAGCAGCTTAGAGGGCGGGGGCATCAACTACGAGCAGTACTTC
many	NA	TRBV10-3	TRBJ2-1	CAIGGGSYNEQFF	TGTGCCATCGGTGGCGGCTCCTACAATGAGCAGTTCTTC
NA	NA	TRBV12-3/TRBV12-4	TRBJ2-1	CASRVPGGKEQFF	TGTGCCAGCAGGGTGCCAGGGGGGAAGGAGCAGTTCTTC
once	TRBD2	TRBV7-2	TRBJ2-1	CASRLEASGYNEQFF	TGTGCCAGCAGATTAGAGGCTAGCGGCTACAATGAGCAGTTCTTC
NA	NA	TRBV19	TRBJ2-2	CASSIGILDTGELFF	TGTGCCAGTAGTATTGGAATTCTAGACACCGGGGAGCTGTTTTTT
many	NA	TRBV9	TRBJ2-2	CASSRLGELFF	TGTGCCAGCAGCCGGCTGGGGGAGCTGTTTTTT
many	TRBD2	TRBV5-1	TRBJ2-2	CASSRLAGTNTGELFF	TGCGCCAGCAGCCGACTAGCGGGTACGAACACCGGGGAGCTGTTTTTT